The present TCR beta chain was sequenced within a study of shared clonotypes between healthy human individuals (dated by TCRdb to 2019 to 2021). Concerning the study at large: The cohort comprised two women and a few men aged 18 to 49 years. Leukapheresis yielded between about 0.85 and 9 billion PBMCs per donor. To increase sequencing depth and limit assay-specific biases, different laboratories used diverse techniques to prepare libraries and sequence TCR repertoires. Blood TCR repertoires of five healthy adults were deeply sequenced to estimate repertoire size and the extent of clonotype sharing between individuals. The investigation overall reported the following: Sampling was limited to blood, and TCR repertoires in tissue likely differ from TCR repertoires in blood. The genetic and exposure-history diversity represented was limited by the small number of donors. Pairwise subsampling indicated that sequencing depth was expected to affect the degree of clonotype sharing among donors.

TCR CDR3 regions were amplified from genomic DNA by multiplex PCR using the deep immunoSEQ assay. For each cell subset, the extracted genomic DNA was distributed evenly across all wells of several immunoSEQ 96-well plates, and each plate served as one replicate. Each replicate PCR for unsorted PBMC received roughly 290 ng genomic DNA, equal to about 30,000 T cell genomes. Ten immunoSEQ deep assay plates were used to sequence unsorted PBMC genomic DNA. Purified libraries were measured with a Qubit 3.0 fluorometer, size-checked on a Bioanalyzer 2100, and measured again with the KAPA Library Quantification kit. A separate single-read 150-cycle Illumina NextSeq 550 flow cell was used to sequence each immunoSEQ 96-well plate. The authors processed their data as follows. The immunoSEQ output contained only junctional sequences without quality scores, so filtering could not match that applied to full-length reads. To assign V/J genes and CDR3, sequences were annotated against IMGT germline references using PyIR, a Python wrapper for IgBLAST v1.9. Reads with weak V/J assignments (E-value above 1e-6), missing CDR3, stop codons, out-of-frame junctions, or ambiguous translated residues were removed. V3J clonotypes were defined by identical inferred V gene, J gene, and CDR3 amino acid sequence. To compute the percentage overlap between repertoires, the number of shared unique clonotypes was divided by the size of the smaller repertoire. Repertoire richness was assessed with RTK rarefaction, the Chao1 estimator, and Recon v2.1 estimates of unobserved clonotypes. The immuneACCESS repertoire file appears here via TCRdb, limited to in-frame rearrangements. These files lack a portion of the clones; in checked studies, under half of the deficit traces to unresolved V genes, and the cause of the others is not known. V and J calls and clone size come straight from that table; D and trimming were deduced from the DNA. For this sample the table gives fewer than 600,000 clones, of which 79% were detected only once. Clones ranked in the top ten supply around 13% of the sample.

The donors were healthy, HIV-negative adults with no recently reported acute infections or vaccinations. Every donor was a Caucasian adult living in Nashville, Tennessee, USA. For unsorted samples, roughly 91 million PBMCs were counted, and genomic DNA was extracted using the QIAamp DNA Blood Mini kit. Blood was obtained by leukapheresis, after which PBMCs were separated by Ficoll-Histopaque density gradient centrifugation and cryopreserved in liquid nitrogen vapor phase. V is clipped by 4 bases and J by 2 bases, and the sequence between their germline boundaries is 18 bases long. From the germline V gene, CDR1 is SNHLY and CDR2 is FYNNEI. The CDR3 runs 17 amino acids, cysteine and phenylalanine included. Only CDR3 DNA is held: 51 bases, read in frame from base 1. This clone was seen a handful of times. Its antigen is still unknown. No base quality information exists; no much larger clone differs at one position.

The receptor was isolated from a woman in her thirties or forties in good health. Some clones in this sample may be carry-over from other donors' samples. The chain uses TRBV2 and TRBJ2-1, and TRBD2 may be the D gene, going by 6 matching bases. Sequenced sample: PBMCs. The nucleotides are TGTGCCAGCAGTGCAAGGCCGCGGGGTTACACCTACAATGAGCAGTTCTTC. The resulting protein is CASSARPRGYTYNEQFF.